Here is one T cell receptor (beta chain) with its context. Its antigen is unidentified. The protocol was immunoSEQ multiplex PCR, while the TCRdb copy is restricted to in-frame clones and leaves out a portion. The top ten hold roughly 22% of the sample, which has just over 70,000 clones, 80% to 90% seen once. The entry originates in a study of T cells in localized non-small cell lung cancer. The CDR3 loop spans 12 amino acids. Germline CDR1 reads MDHEN; CDR2 reads SYDVKM. Trimming took off 3 bases at V and 3 bases at J, with 5 bases between the two ends. Study-wide results and caveats: Measurement of T cell clonality placed uninvolved adjacent lung highest, above the level in tumor.

This chain links TRBV28 with TRBJ1-1; unclear D gene. Here the sequenced sample was peripheral blood, taken before any cancer treatment. The clonotype comes from a male donor older than 55 with stage III squamous cell lung carcinoma. The CDR3 region is CASSFTDTEAFF. In DNA, the CDR3 is TGTGCCAGCAGTTTTACAGACACTGAAGCTTTCTTT.